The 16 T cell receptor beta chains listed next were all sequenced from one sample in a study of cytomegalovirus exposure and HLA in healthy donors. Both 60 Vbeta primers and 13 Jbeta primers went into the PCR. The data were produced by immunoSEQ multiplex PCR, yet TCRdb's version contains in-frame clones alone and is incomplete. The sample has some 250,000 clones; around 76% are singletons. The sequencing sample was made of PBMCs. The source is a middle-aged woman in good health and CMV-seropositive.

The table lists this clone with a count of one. The CDR3 loop reads CASSPQLAGGRRNTGELFF. CDR3 sequence (DNA): TGTGCCAGCAGCCCTCAACTAGCGGGGGGGCGCAGGAACACCGGGGAGCTGTTTTTT. V is TRBV9 and J is TRBJ2-2; 13 positions match TRBD2. This CDR3 region has 19 residues. In germline, CDR1 is SGDLS, CDR2 YYNGEE. V trimming: 4 bases; J trimming: 1 base; junction bases outside the gene matches: 10.

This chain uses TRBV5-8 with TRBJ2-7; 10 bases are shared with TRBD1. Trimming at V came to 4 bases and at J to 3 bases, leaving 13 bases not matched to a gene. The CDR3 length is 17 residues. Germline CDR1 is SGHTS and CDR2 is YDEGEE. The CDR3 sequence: CASSHSGTGVEHYEQYF. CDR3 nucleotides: TGTGCCAGCAGCCATTCGGGGACAGGGGTCGAACACTACGAGCAGTACTTC.

The CDR3 DNA follows: TGTGCCGGTGGACAGGGTTTCGAGCAGTACTTC. Protein: CAGGQGFEQYF. V is TRBV7-9 and J is TRBJ2-7; 8 bases line up with TRBD1. The CDR3 consists of 11 residues. The ends lost 11 bases at V and 6 bases at J; junction bases unmatched: 6. Germline loops: CDR1 SEHNR, CDR2 FQNEAQ (reference sequence).

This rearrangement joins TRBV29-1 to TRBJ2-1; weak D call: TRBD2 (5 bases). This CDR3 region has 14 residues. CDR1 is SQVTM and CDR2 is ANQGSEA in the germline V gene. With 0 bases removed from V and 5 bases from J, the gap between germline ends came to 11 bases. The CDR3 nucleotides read TGCAGCGTTGAAGATCGACGGAGGAACAATGAGCAGTTCTTC. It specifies CSVEDRRRNNEQFF.

The CDR3 bases are TGCGCCAGCAGCCAAACAGGGGGCCTGGGCGAGCAGTACTTC. It translates to CASSQTGGLGEQYF. The rearrangement uses TRBV4-1 and TRBJ2-7; TRBD1 agrees at 9 bases. With 2 bases clipped from V and 6 bases from J, the junction kept 5 bases outside the gene matches. This CDR3 spans 14 amino acids. Germline CDR1 reads MGHRA; CDR2 reads YSYEKL.

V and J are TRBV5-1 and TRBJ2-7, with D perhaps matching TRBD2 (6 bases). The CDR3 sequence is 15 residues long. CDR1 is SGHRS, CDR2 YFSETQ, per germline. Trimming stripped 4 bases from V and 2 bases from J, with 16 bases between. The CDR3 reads CASSLTWEETYEQYF. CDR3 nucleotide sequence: TGCGCCAGCAGCCTGACATGGGAGGAAACCTACGAGCAGTACTTC.

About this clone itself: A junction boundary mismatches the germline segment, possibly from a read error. CDR3: CSSSGGVYEQYF. CDR3 sequence (DNA): TGTTCCAGCAGCGGGGGGGTTTACGAGCAGTACTTC. The genes are TRBV7-9 and TRBJ2-7; 10 bases agree with TRBD2. Germline-derived CDR1 and CDR2 are SEHNR and FQNEAQ (reference sequence). The CDR3 loop spans 12 amino acids.

This CDR3 reads CASWDRFMNTGELFF. As DNA, the CDR3 is TGTGCCAGCTGGGACAGGTTCATGAACACCGGGGAGCTGTTTTTT. The chain combines TRBV27 with TRBJ2-2; TRBD1 agrees at 8 bases. CDR1 MNHEY and CDR2 SMNVEV come from the germline V gene (reference sequence). V lost 8 bases, J lost 1 base, and 6 bases stayed unmatched. This CDR3 contains 15 residues.

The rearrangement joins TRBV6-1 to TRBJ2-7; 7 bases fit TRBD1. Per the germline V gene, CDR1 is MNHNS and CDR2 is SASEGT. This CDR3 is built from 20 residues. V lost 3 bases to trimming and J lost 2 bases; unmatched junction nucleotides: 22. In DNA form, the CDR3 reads TGTGCCAGCAGTGATTACAAGGCCCTCGACAGGGTGTCCCTCACCTACGAGCAGTACTTC. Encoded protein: CASSDYKALDRVSLTYEQYF.

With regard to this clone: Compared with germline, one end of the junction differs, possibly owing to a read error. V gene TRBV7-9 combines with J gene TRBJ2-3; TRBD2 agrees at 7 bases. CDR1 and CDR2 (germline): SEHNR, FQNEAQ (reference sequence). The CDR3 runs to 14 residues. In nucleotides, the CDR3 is TGTTCCAGCGGAGTAGGGACTATAGCAGATACGCAGTATTTT. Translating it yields CSSGVGTIADTQYF.

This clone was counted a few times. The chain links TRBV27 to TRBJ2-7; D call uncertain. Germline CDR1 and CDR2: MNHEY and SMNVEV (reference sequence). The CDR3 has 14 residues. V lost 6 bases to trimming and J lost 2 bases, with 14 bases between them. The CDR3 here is CASSPRLGTYEQYF. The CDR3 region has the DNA TGTGCCAGCAGCCCCAGACTCGGCACCTACGAGCAGTACTTC.

The CDR3 DNA is TGTGCCAGCAGCTACCGGGACTACGAGCAGTACTTC. Translation: CASSYRDYEQYF. This chain uses TRBV5-4 with TRBJ2-7, with D perhaps TRBD2 (5 bases). Looked up from germline, CDR1 is SGHNT and CDR2 is YYREEE (reference sequence). V was cut by 3 bases and J by 3 bases, with 7 bases left in between. The CDR3 is 12 residues long.

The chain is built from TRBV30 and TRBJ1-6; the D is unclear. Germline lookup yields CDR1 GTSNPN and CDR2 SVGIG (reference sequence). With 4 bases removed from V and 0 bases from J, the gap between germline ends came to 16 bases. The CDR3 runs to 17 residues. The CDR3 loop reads CAWTRGNFLSYNSPLHF. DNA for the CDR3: TGTGCCTGGACCCGCGGGAATTTTCTCTCCTATAATTCACCCCTCCACTTT. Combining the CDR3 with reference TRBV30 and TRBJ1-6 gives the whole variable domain SQTIHQWPATLVQPVGSPLSLECTVEGTSNPNLYWYRQAAGRGLQLLFYSVGIGQISSEVPQNLSASRPQDRQFILSSKKLLLSDSGFYLCAWTRGNFLSYNSPLHFGNGTRLTVT.

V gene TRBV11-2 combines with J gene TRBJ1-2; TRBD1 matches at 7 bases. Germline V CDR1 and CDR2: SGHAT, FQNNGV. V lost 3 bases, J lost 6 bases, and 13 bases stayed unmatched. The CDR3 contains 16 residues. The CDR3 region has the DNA TGTGCCAGCAGCTTTTACCGCAGGGGGGCTGTTAATGGCTACACCTTC. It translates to CASSFYRRGAVNGYTF.

The DNA of the CDR3 is TGCGCCAGCAGCCCCACGACAGGGGTTAGGAGCCAAGAGACCCAGTACTTC. Translated, it gives CASSPTTGVRSQETQYF. The chain is built from TRBV4-1 and TRBJ2-5; 8 bases are shared with TRBD1. In germline, CDR1 is MGHRA, CDR2 YSYEKL. The CDR3 runs 17 residues. The junction had 11 bases not matched to a gene; V was cut back by 4 bases and J by 1 base.

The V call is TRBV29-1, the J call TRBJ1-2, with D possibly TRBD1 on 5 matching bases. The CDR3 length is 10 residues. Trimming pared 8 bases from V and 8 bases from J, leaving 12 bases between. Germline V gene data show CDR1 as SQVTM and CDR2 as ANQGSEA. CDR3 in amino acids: CSTQDGGYTF. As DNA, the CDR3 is TGCAGCACACAGGATGGGGGCTACACCTTC. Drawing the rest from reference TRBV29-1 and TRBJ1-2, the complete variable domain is SAVISQKPSRDICQRGTSLTIQCQVDSQVTMMFWYRQQPGQSLTLIATANQGSEATYESGFVIDKFPISRPNLTFSTLTVSNMSPEDSSIYLCSTQDGGYTFGSGTRLTVV.